The 5 T cell receptor beta chains given below trace back to one sample, sequenced in a study of blood T cells in healthy people across ages. For the second PCR, which ran for 7 to 11 cycles, a sample-barcoded 5' primer and a J-beta primer mix were used. In TCRdb, the 5' RACE reads were re-called with MiXCR into one record per CDR3 protein. The sample holds around 600,000 distinct CDR3 sequences; 40% to 50% are singletons and the top ten take under 30%. Sequencing was performed on blood. These receptors all stem from an elderly man in good health.

V and J are TRBV12-3 or TRBV12-4 and TRBJ1-5, with D possibly being TRBD1 (5 bases). CDR3 size: 14 residues. Deletions cut 3 bases from V and 7 bases from J, with 13 bases between. The CDR3 loop is CASSLREGDQPQHF. In nucleotides, the CDR3 is TGTGCCAGCAGTTTGCGGGAAGGGGACCAGCCCCAGCATTTT.

V is TRBV3-1 and J is TRBJ1-1; possible D gene TRBD1, 5 bases. The V end was cut by 4 bases, the J end by 8 bases, with 11 bases between. This CDR3 comprises 12 residues. Per germline, CDR1 LGHDT and CDR2 YNNKEL (reference sequence). The CDR3 region has the DNA TGTGCCAGCAGCCCGCCGGGACCAGAAGCTTTCTTT. Translating gives CASSPPGPEAFF. Full variable domain (remainder filled in from reference TRBV3-1 and TRBJ1-1): DTAVSQTPKYLVTQMGNDKSIKCEQNLGHDTMYWYKQDSKKFLKIMFSYNNKELIINETVPNRFSPKSPDKAHLNLHINSLELGDSAVYFCASSPPGPEAFFGQGTRLTVV.

Only one count was recorded for this clonotype. The junction departs from the called germline gene at one end, perhaps through a read error. The J gene is TRBJ2-5, the V gene TRBV6-2 or TRBV6-3, with no clear D. Germline V gene data show CDR1 as MNHEY and CDR2 as SVGEGT. The CDR3 has 14 amino acids. The CDR3, as DNA: TGTGTCAGCACCGAGCAGGATTACCAAGAGACCCAGTACTTC. Its protein product is CVSTEQDYQETQYF.

This chain links TRBV29-1 with TRBJ2-3, with TRBD2 identical over 8 bases. CDR3 length equals 16 residues. The V gene end was trimmed by 0 bases and the J gene end by 5 bases; junction bases not matched to a gene: 10. Germline lookup yields CDR1 SQVTM and CDR2 ANQGSEA. CDR3 bases: TGCAGCGTTGAAGATTCGGTGGGGCTAGCGGGAGATACGCAGTATTTT. Translated, it gives CSVEDSVGLAGDTQYF.

V gene TRBV7-9 combines with J gene TRBJ2-2; D remains ambiguous. The length of the CDR3 is 16 residues. Germline V gene sequence: CDR1 SEHNR, CDR2 FQNEAQ (reference sequence). V was trimmed by 7 bases and J by 6 bases, leaving 21 bases between them. The CDR3 region is CASTQSSSLRAGELFF. CDR3 coding DNA: TGTGCCAGCACCCAATCTTCTAGTTTACGCGCCGGGGAGCTGTTTTTT.